These 13 T cell receptor beta chains were sequenced from one sample in a study of T cells in Graves' hyperthyroidism and ophthalmopathy. Amplification of TCR beta CDR3 regions was performed using RNA transcripts as template. The HTBI primer set served for first-round RT-PCR of the TCR CDR3. TCRdb analysed the multiplex PCR reads with MiXCR anew, one entry per CDR3 protein. The data hold about 520,000 distinct CDR3 sequences, with approximately 25% observed a single time. The sequenced sample consisted of blood. The receptors come from a woman aged 25 to 39 with Graves' ophthalmopathy.

There are many counts of this clonotype. This chain connects TRBV11-1 to TRBJ1-1, with 12 bases aligning to TRBD1. From germline, CDR1 is SGHAT and CDR2 FQDESV (reference sequence). This CDR3 is built from 18 residues. Trimming at V came to 5 bases and at J to 4 bases, leaving 14 bases not matched to a gene. The CDR3 spells CASSLSTGDRGLGTEAFF. The CDR3 DNA reads as TGTGCCAGCAGCCTCTCGACGGGGGACAGGGGGCTTGGCACTGAAGCTTTCTTT.

V and J are TRBV20-1 and TRBJ1-1; tentatively, D is TRBD1 (6 bases). Trimming removed 6 bases at V and 0 bases at J, with 14 bases between. Germline V lookup: CDR1 DFQATT, CDR2 SNEGSKA (reference sequence). The CDR3 contains 14 residues. The CDR3 DNA reads as TGCAGTGCCCAAGGGGGAGCGATGAACACTGAAGCTTTCTTT. Translating it yields CSAQGGAMNTEAFF.

V gene TRBV4-3 combines with J gene TRBJ1-1, with 7 bases that match TRBD1. With V trimmed by 3 bases and J by 7 bases, 8 bases remained unmatched. From germline, CDR1 is LGHNA and CDR2 YSLEER. This CDR3 comprises 14 residues. DNA for the CDR3: TGCGCCAGCAGCCAGCAGGGGGGAGTGGGTGAAGCTTTCTTT. Its protein is CASSQQGGVGEAFF.

The rearrangement uses TRBV28 and TRBJ1-1; tentatively, D is TRBD1 (6 bases). This CDR3 has 14 residues. V was pared by 6 bases and J by 0 bases, with 11 bases between. Germline V gene lookup returns CDR1 MDHEN and CDR2 SYDVKM. In DNA form, the CDR3 reads TGTGCCAGCAGCAGGGGATTCATGAACACTGAAGCTTTCTTT. As protein: CASSRGFMNTEAFF. The whole variable domain, filled in from reference TRBV28 and TRBJ1-1, reads DVKVTQSSRYLVKRTGEKVFLECVQDMDHENMFWYRQDPGLGLRLIYFSYDVKMKEKGDIPEGYSVSREKKERFSLILESASTNQTSMYLCASSRGFMNTEAFFGQGTRLTVV.

This clonotype was seen at least ten times. The chain links TRBV27 to TRBJ1-1; TRBD1 might be the D (6 bases). V was clipped by 5 bases and J by 2 bases, with 15 bases between them. This CDR3 is built from 15 residues. Germline values: CDR1 MNHEY, CDR2 SMNVEV (reference sequence). DNA of the CDR3: TGTGCCAGCAGTACCCTCGGGGGGGCTAACACTGAAGCTTTCTTT. Its translation is CASSTLGGANTEAFF.

In DNA form, the CDR3 reads TGTGCCAGCAGCCCCCCGGGACCGCTCGGGGGGGAGCAGTACTTC. It encodes CASSPPGPLGGEQYF. The rearrangement uses TRBV7-9 and TRBJ2-7; 7 bases line up with TRBD2. The CDR3 sequence is 15 residues long. Unmatched junction bases numbered 14, after V lost 5 bases and J lost 7 bases. The V gene's germline CDR1 is SEHNR and CDR2 FQNEAQ (reference sequence).

This clonotype was found a few times. The chain is built from TRBV28 and TRBJ1-1; D is uncertain. The V and J ends lost 2 bases and 1 base respectively, with 8 bases between them. The germline V gene has CDR1 MDHEN and CDR2 SYDVKM. This CDR3 contains 14 residues. The CDR3 DNA reads TGTGCCAGCAGTTTAGTACAGCGGAACACTGAAGCTTTCTTT. Translating it yields CASSLVQRNTEAFF.

This clonotype was picked up many times. This rearrangement joins TRBV27 to TRBJ1-1; TRBD1 aligns across 7 bases. This CDR3 has 15 residues. V was clipped by 5 bases and J by 0 bases; unmatched bases: 6. In germline, CDR1 is MNHEY, CDR2 SMNVEV (reference sequence). In DNA, the CDR3 is TGTGCCAGCAGTCCGGGGGACAGATTGAACACTGAAGCTTTCTTT. Its protein is CASSPGDRLNTEAFF.

This clonotype has a count of ten or more. The gene calls are TRBV12-3 or TRBV12-4 and TRBJ2-4, with D unclear. CDR3 size: 14 residues. The V end was cut by 7 bases, the J end by 1 base, with 11 bases between. CDR3 sequence reads: CASKLKGAKNIQYF. DNA for the CDR3: TGTGCCAGCAAACTTAAAGGGGCCAAAAACATTCAGTACTTC.

In its sample, this clonotype was seen many times. V gene TRBV28 combines with J gene TRBJ2-7; 9 positions agree with TRBD1. V was clipped by 8 bases and J by 2 bases; unmatched bases: 13. The CDR3 length is 16 residues. Germline V gene lookup returns CDR1 MDHEN and CDR2 SYDVKM. In DNA form, the CDR3 reads TGTGCCAGCGTGCCCTTGAGGCGGGACAGGGCCTACGAGCAGTACTTC. Protein sequence: CASVPLRRDRAYEQYF.

This clonotype was observed many times. The rearrangement uses TRBV9 and TRBJ1-2; no firm D call. CDR1 is SGDLS and CDR2 is YYNGEE in the germline V gene. The CDR3 has 14 amino acids. V was pared by 0 bases and J by 2 bases, with 8 bases between. CDR3 sequence reads: CASSVEGGNYGYTF. Written as DNA, the CDR3 is TGTGCCAGCAGCGTAGAGGGCGGGAACTATGGCTACACCTTC.

There are many counts of this clonotype. The chain has TRBV28 and TRBJ2-7; D could derive from TRBD1 or TRBD2 (5 bases each). The V gene lost 6 bases and the J gene lost 0 bases, with 9 bases spanning the gap. The CDR3 is 13 amino acids. Germline loops: CDR1 MDHEN, CDR2 SYDVKM. The CDR3 protein is CASRRGISYEQYF. In nucleotides, the CDR3 is TGTGCCAGCAGACGGGGCATCTCCTACGAGCAGTACTTC.

This clonotype was detected ten times or more. The CDR3 does not end in the conserved phenylalanine or tryptophan, so this is likely a read error. The J gene is TRBJ2-7, the V gene TRBV6-5; D assignment may be TRBD1 or TRBD2 (6 bases each). The CDR3 is made up of 16 amino acids. Trimming cost V 0 bases and J 4 bases, with 16 bases left between them. Germline CDR1 and CDR2: MNHEY and SVGAGI. This chain's CDR3 is CASSYSDGGGYYEQYS. As DNA, the CDR3 is TGTGCCAGCAGTTACTCGGACGGAGGGGGATATTACGAGCAGTACTCC.